This T cell receptor (beta chain) originates from a study of blood T cell repertoires in COVID-19. Trimming took 4 bases from V and 1 from J, leaving 7 bases between them. This CDR3 contains 14 residues. Germline values: CDR1 SNHLY, CDR2 FYNNEI. Here immunoSEQ multiplex PCR was the method, and the copy in TCRdb shows in-frame clones only, minus some. The sample contains a few hundred thousand clones, 87% of which appear only once. The clonotype comes from a man between 18 and 35 years old with active or convalescent COVID-19. Sequenced input: peripheral blood. V is TRBV2 and J is TRBJ2-2; D is unclear. The CDR3 loop is CASSGPGNTGELFF. As DNA, the CDR3 is TGTGCCAGCAGTGGTCCAGGGAACACCGGGGAGCTGTTTTTT.